Given below is one T cell receptor beta chain in context. Its antigen has not been determined. No base-level quality is on record; no much larger clone is a single base apart. Libraries were made using 5' RACE. TCRdb lists the instrument as Illumina HiSeq 2500. The second PCR ran for roughly 7 to 11 cycles and used a J-beta primer mix along with a sample-barcoded 5' primer. A template-switch 5' adaptor carrying 12 random nucleotides introduced a unique molecular identifier onto each TCR beta cDNA molecule. Each sample yielded at least 3 million CDR3-containing paired-end reads. The Mint cDNA synthesis kit, primed by a TRBC-specific oligonucleotide, was used to synthesize first-strand cDNA from all RNA. All cDNA was treated with uracil-DNA glycosylase and then went through a first 18-cycle PCR with the universal primers M1SS and BC2_uni_R. The published analysis was carried out like this. Each sample was normalized by randomly selecting 1 million high-quality reads, each carrying a distinct molecular identifier. Instead of being binned into consensus sequences, reads with shared molecular identifiers were discarded. CDR3 identification, clonotype clustering and error correction used MiTCR with a Q25 quality threshold and the strictest error-elimination algorithm. A nonparametric unseen species model with Euler transformation was used to estimate a lower bound on total TCR beta diversity. TCRdb reworked the public reads: Q25 trimming with fastp, MiXCR clone assembly, productive beta chains retained. Rows with a matching CDR3 protein are joined into one entry that keeps the most common DNA and genes. The V and J calls, along with clone size, are taken from TCRdb and not from the paper's own processing. The table for this sample lists roughly 930,000 distinct CDR3 sequences; 40% to 60% of them were counted only once. Around an eighth of the sample lies in the top ten.

The data were taken from a study of blood T cells in healthy people across ages (dated by TCRdb to 2013 to 2016). For the study in its entirety: In model experiments, template switching captured about one uniquely barcoded TCR beta cDNA molecule for every two T cells. The study measured age-related changes in TCR beta repertoire diversity using deep sequencing normalized with unique cDNA molecular identifiers. Donors were grouped into four age groups: young (average about 15 years), middle-aged (roughly 37), aged (approximately 67) and long-lived (less than 85). To avoid experimental bias, donors of different ages were spread randomly across the sequencing lanes. The study analyzed two additional independent replicas of 1 million unique cDNA reads from the same blood draw for two donors, one aged 18 to 29 and one aged 80 or older.

The study at large found these results: Because profiling used bulk unsorted PBMCs, naive and antigen-experienced compartments could not be compared conclusively. A strong correlation was found between observed TCR beta diversity and the percentage of naive T cells measured by flow cytometry. Donor CMV infection status was unknown, potentially confounding age-related changes in expanded clonotypes. Observed TCR beta diversity per million T cells fell roughly linearly with age, and a significant reduction was already apparent by age roughly 40. Estimates of total diversity from one million sequenced T cells were regarded as lower bounds and underestimates. Compared with the aged group, the long-lived group had more naive CD4+ T cells, fewer expanded clones and increased TCR diversity, a pattern suggesting age selection.

The CDR1 and CDR2 encoded by the germline V gene are KGHDR and SFDVKD. The CDR3 holds 15 amino acids from the cysteine to the phenylalanine. This entry keeps only the CDR3 DNA: 45 bases, framed from base 1. The junction carries 13 bases between V and J, which are trimmed by 3 bases and 2 bases respectively. The donors were 40 or so Caucasian individuals from Russia, aged roughly 6 to 90 years, who were systemically healthy. Roughly 9 milliliters of peripheral blood were drawn from each donor into EDTA-treated Vacutainer tubes. PBMCs were isolated by Ficoll-Paque density-gradient centrifugation, with at least 7 million obtained per sample. Total RNA was extracted from PBMCs with Trizol reagent, with at least 5 micrograms obtained per sample. For every donor, flow cytometry on a PBMC aliquot measured the percentage of naive CD45RAhigh/CD27high T cells.

Sequenced: blood. The TCR was taken from a man aged 25-45 years in good health. This chain joins TRBV24-1 to TRBJ2-7; the D segment cannot be called with confidence. The DNA sequence is TGTGCCACCAGTGATCGGACGGTAGCCGCCTACGAGCAGTACTTC. The resulting protein is CATSDRTVAAYEQYF.